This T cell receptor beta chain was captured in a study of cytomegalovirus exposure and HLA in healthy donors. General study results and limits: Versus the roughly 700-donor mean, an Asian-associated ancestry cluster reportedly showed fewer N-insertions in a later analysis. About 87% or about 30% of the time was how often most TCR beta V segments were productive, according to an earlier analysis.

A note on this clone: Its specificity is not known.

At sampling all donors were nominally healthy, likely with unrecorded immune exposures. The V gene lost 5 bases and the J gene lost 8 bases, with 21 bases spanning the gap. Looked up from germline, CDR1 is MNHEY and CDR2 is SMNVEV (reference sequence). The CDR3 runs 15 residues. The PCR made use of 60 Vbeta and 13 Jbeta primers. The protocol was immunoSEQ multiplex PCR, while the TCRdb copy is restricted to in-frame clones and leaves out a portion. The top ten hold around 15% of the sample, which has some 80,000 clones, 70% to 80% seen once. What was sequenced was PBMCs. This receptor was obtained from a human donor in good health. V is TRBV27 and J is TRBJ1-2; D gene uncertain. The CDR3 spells CASSPLDGRAEGYTF. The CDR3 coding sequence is TGTGCCAGCAGTCCACTCGACGGGAGAGCGGAGGGCTACACCTTC.